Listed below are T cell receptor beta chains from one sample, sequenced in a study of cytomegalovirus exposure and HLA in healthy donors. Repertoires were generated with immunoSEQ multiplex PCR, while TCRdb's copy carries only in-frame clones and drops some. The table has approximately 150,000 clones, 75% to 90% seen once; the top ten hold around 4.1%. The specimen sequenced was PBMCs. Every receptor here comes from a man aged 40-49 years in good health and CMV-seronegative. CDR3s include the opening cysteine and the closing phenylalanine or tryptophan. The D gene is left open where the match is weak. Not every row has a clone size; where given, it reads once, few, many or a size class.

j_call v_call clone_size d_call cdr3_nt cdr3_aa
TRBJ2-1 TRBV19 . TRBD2 TGTGCCAGTAGTGTATGGGGGGGGGACTACAATGAGCAGTTCTTC CASSVWGGDYNEQFF
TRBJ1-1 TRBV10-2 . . TGCGCCAGCAGTATTGCAGGGGACACTGAAGCTTTCTTT CASSIAGDTEAFF
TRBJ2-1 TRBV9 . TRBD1 TGTGCCAGCAGCATACAGGGGAGCTCCTACAATGAGCAGTTCTTC CASSIQGSSYNEQFF
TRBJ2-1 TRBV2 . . TGTGCCAGCAGTGAACCAGGGTCGGGCGAGCAGTTCTTC CASSEPGSGEQFF
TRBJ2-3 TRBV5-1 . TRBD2 TGCGCCAGCAGCTTCAGGACTAGCGGGGACACAGATACGCAGTATTTT CASSFRTSGDTDTQYF
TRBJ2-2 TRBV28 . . TGTGCCAGCAGCCCGACTTGGGGCAGGGTCGACACCGGGGAGCTGTTTTTT CASSPTWGRVDTGELFF
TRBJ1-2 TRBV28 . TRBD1 TGTGCCAGCAGAAAACAGGACAGGGCCTATGGCTACACCTTC CASRKQDRAYGYTF
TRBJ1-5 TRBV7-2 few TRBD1 TGTGCCAGCAGCGAGACAGGGGGGCCCCAGCATTTT CASSETGGPQHF
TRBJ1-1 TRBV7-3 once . TGTGCCAGCAGCTTAACGAGATCTGGAGGGAACACTGAAGCTTTCTTT CASSLTRSGGNTEAFF
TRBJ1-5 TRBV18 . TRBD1 TGTGCCAGCTCACAAGGGACAGGGGGCAATCAGCCCCAGCATTTT CASSQGTGGNQPQHF
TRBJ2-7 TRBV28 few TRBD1 TGTGCCAGCAGTTTCCCAATTCTGGACAGGGAGGACTACGAGCAGTACTTC CASSFPILDREDYEQYF
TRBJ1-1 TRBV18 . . TGTGCCAGCTCACCAGACAGACAAATGAACACTGAAGCTTTCTTT CASSPDRQMNTEAFF
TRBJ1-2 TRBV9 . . TGTGCCAGCAGCGTAGCTAACGGGGGCTACACCTTC CASSVANGGYTF
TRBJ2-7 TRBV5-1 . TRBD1 TGCGCCAGCAGCCTCCGGGACAGGGAGTTCGACGAGCAGTACTTC CASSLRDREFDEQYF
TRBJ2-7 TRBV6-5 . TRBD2 TGTGCCAGCACTAAGCGGGACCTTCCAACCGAGCAGTACTTC CASTKRDLPTEQYF
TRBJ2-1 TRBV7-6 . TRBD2 TGTGCCAGCAGCTTACAACTGACGGGGGGGCTGTACAATGAGCAGTTCTTC CASSLQLTGGLYNEQFF
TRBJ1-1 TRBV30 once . TGTGCCTGGGCTGGTCCGAACTCAAACACTGAAGCTTTCTTT CAWAGPNSNTEAFF
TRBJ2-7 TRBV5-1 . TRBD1 TGCGCCAGCAGCCCCGGGACAGGAGACTACTACGAGCAGTACTTC CASSPGTGDYYEQYF
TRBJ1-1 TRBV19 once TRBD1 TGTGCCGTTACCTCTAACAGGGGTAGCACTGAAGCTTTCTTT CAVTSNRGSTEAFF
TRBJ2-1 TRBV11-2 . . TGTGCCAGCAGCTTAGTGACTTACAATGAGCAGTTCTTC CASSLVTYNEQFF
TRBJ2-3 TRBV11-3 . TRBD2 TGTGCCAGCAGCTTAACCCTAGCGGGGGGCCGCACAGATACGCAGTATTTT CASSLTLAGGRTDTQYF
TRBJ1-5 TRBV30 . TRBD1 TGTGCCTGGAGAGGTGGGACAGGGGGGTTATGGAATCAGCCCCAGCATTTT CAWRGGTGGLWNQPQHF
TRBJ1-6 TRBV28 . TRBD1 TGTGCCAGCAGCTCCTCGGGACAGGGAGGATCACCCCTCCACTTT CASSSSGQGGSPLHF
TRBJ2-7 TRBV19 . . TGTGCCAGTAGTGTCCCCGGGCTTTCGGGGGAGCAGTACTTC CASSVPGLSGEQYF
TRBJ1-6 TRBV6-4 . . TGTGCCAGCAGACCAGGGGACTCCTATAATTCACCCCTCCACTTT CASRPGDSYNSPLHF
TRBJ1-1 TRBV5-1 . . TGCGCCAGCAGCTCCTCTATTAACACTGAAGCTTTCTTT CASSSSINTEAFF
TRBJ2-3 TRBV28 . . TGTGCCAGCAGGAAACAGGGACCAGATACGCAGTATTTT CASRKQGPDTQYF
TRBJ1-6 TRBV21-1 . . TGTGCCAGCAGCTCGCATGGGGGGGCAGACTCCTATAATTCACCCCTCCACTTT CASSSHGGADSYNSPLHF
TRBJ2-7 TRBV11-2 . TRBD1 TGTGCCAGCAGAAAGGACAGGGGACCCTACGAGCAGTACTTC CASRKDRGPYEQYF
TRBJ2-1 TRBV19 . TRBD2 TGTGCCAGTAGTTCCGGGACTAGCGGGGGGTTTTCCTACAATGAGCAGTTCTTC CASSSGTSGGFSYNEQFF
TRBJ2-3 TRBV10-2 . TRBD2 TGCGCCAGCAGTAGATGGGGGGGACTAGCGGGGGGGAGAGATACGCAGTATTTT CASSRWGGLAGGRDTQYF
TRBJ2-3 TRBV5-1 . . TGCGCCAGCAGCCATGCGGGGTGGGGACGCACAGATACGCAGTATTTT CASSHAGWGRTDTQYF
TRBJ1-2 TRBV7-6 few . TGTGCCAGCAGCCGGACAGTAAACTATGGCTACACCTTC CASSRTVNYGYTF
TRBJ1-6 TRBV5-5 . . TGTGCCAGCAGAACGAACCAGGTTGGAGGTTCACCCCTCCACTTT CASRTNQVGGSPLHF
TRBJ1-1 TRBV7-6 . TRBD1 TGTGCCAGCAGCTTAGCAGGACGCGGACAGGGATCGGACACTGAAGCTTTCTTT CASSLAGRGQGSDTEAFF
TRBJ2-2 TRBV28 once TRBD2 TGTGCCAGCAGTTTATTTCCTAGCGGGGGGAACACCGGGGAGCTGTTTTTT CASSLFPSGGNTGELFF
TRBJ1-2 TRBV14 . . TGTGCCAGCAGCCCTGACAGACTCTATGGCTACACCTTC CASSPDRLYGYTF
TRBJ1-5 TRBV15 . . TGTGCCACCAGCAGTAGAGGGAGCAATCAGCCCCAGCATTTT CATSSRGSNQPQHF
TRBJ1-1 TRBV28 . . TGTGCCAGCACCTACAGGGCTGAAGCTTTCTTT CASTYRAEAFF
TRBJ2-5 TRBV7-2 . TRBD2 TGTGCCAGCAGCTCCGGGGGGGGCGGCGGCCTTGAAGGGGAGACCCAGTACTTC CASSSGGGGGLEGETQYF
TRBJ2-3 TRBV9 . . TGTGCCAGCAGCGTCGGACAGGGAGGGGCAGATACGCAGTATTTT CASSVGQGGADTQYF